This TCR beta chain emerged from a study of shared clonotypes between healthy human individuals. Trimming pared 4 bases from V and 6 bases from J, leaving 11 bases between. This CDR3 region has 13 residues. Germline V gives CDR1 SGHDN, CDR2 FVKESK. Sequencing was performed with immunoSEQ multiplex PCR; in TCRdb, only in-frame clones are kept and a portion is missing. The repertoire holds 2 million to 3 million clones, approximately 94% seen once, with over 0.12% in the top ten. Sequenced material: naive CD4+ T cells sorted from blood. Subset here: CD45RA+ positively selected. The clonotype comes from a man aged 18-30 years in good health. This chain joins TRBV14 and TRBJ2-3; D not certain. CDR3 sequence (DNA): TGTGCCAGCAGCCCTGACCTCAGGGATACGCAGTATTTT. Residues: CASSPDLRDTQYF.